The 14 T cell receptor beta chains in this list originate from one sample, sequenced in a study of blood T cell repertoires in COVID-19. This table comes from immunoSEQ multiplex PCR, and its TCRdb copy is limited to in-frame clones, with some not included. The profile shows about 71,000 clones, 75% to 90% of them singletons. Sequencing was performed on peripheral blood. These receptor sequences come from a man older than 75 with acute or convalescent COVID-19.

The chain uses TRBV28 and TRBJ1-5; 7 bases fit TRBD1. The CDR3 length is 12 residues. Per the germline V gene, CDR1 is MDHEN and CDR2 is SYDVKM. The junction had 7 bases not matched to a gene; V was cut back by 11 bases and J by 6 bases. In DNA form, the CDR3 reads TGTGCCTGCGACAGGGTAAGTCAGCCCCAGCATTTT. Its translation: CACDRVSQPQHF.

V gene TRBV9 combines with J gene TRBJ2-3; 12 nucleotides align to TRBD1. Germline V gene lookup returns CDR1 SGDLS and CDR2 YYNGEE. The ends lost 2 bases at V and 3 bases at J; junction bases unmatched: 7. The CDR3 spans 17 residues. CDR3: CASSVHGTGGLTDTQYF. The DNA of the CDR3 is TGTGCCAGCAGCGTCCACGGGACAGGGGGCCTGACAGATACGCAGTATTTT.

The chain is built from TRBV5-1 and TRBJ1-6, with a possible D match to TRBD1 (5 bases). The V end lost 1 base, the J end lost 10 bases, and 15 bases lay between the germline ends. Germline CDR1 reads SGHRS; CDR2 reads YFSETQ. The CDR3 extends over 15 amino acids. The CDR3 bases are TGCGCCAGCAGCTTGCAGGGAACGGGAGGCTCACCCCTCCACTTT. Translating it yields CASSLQGTGGSPLHF. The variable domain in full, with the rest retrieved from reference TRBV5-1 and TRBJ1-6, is KAGVTQTPRYLIKTRGQQVTLSCSPISGHRSVSWYQQTPGQGLQFLFEYFSETQRNKGNFPGRFSGRQFSNSRSEMNVSTLELGDSALYLCASSLQGTGGSPLHFGNGTRLTVT.

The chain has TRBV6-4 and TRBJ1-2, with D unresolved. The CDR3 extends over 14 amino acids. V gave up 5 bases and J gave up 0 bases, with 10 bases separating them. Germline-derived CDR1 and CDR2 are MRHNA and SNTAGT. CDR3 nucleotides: TGTGCCAGCAGTTTAGGAGGTGCTAACTATGGCTACACCTTC. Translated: CASSLGGANYGYTF.

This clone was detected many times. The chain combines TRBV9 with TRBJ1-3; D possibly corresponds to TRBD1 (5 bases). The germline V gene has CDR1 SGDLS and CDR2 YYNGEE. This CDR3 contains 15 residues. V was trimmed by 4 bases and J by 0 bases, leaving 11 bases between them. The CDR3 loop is CASSLGGFSGNTIYF. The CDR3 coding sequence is TGTGCCAGCAGCCTTGGGGGGTTCTCTGGAAACACCATATATTTT.

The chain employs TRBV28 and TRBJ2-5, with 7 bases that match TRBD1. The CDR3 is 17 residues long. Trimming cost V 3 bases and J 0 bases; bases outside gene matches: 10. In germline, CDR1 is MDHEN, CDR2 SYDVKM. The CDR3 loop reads CASSLQRQGWNQETQYF. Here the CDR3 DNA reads TGTGCCAGCAGTTTGCAACGACAGGGATGGAACCAAGAGACCCAGTACTTC.

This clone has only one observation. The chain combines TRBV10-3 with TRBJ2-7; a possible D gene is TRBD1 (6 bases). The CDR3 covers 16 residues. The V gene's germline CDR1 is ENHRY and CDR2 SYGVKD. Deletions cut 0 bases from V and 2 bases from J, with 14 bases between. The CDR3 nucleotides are TGTGCCATCAGTGAGTCCGTTCAGACAGGCCCCTACGAGCAGTACTTC. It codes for CAISESVQTGPYEQYF.

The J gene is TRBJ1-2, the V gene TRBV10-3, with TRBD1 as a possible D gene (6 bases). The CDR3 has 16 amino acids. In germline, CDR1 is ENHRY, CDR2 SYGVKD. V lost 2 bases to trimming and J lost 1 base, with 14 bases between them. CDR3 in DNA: TGTGCCATCAGTGAGGAAAGGGGGATCTTTAACTATGGCTACACCTTC. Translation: CAISEERGIFNYGYTF.

The CDR3 protein is CASSLGTVQSNEKLFF. The CDR3, as DNA: TGCGCCAGCAGCTTGGGGACAGTCCAATCTAATGAAAAACTGTTTTTT. The rearrangement uses TRBV5-1 and TRBJ1-4, with a weak D call TRBD1 (6 bases). With 0 bases removed from V and 3 bases from J, the gap between germline ends came to 12 bases. Germline lookup yields CDR1 SGHRS and CDR2 YFSETQ. This CDR3 is built from 16 residues.

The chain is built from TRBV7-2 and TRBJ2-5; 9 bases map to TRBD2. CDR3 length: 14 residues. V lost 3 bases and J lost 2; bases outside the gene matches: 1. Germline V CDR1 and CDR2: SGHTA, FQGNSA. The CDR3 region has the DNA TGTGCCAGCAGCTTCGCGGGGGGGCAAGAGACCCAGTACTTC. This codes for CASSFAGGQETQYF.

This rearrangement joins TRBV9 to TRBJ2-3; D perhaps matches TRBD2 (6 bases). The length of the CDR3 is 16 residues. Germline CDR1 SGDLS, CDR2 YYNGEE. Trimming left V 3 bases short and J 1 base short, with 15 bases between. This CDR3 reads CASSERASDGTDTQYF. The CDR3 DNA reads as TGTGCCAGCAGCGAGCGGGCTAGCGACGGCACAGATACGCAGTATTTT.

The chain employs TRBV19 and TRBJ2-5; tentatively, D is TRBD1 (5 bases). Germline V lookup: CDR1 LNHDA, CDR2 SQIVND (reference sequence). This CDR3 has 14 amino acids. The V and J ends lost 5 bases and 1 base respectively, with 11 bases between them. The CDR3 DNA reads TGTGCCAGTAGTTCCAGGGTCCGCCAAGAGACCCAGTACTTC. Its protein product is CASSSRVRQETQYF.

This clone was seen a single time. CDR3 sequence reads: CASSQDLGGQGKNIQYF. CDR3 sequence (DNA): TGTGCCAGCAGCCAAGATCTTGGGGGACAGGGGAAAAACATTCAGTACTTC. The V and J genes are TRBV3-1 (or the pseudogene TRBV3-2) and TRBJ2-4; 10 positions match TRBD1. The germline CDR1 and CDR2 sequences are LGHDT and YNNKEL (reference sequence). The CDR3 spans 17 residues. Trimming removed 0 bases from V and 4 bases from J; junction bases left unmatched: 6.

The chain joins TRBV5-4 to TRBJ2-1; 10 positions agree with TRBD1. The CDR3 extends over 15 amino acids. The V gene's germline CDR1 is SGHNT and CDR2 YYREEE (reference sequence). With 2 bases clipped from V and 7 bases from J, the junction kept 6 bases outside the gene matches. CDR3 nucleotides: TGTGCCAGCAGCTTATATGGACAGGGGGTGAATGAGCAGTTCTTC. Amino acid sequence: CASSLYGQGVNEQFF.